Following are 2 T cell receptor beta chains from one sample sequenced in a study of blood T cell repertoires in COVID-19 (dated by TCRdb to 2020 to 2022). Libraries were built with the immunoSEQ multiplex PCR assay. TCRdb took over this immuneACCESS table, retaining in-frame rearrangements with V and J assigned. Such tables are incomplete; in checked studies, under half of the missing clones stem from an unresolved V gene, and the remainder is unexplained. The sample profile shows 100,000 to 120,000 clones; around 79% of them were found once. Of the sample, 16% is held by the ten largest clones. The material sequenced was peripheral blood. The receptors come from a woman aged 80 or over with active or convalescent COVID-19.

In DNA, the CDR3 is TGTGCCAGCAGCAAAGGGTGGCAGGGGGACACAGATACGCAGTATTTT. Its translation: CASSKGWQGDTDTQYF. This chain uses TRBV21-1 with TRBJ2-3; the table's D call, TRBD1, has no DNA check behind it. TRBV21-1 has pseudogene status. CDR3 length: 16 residues.

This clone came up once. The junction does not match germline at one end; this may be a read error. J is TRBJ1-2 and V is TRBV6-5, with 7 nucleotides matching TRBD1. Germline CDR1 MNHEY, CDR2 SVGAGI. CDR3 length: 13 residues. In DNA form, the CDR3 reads TGTGCCAGCAGTTCCCCGGACACTTGGACAGGATGGTTC. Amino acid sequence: CASSSPDTWTGWF.